This T cell receptor beta chain was profiled in a study of CD8 T cells in Susac syndrome. Sequencing of TCR beta was undertaken in CD8+ and CD4+ T cells derived from blood. The RNA, about 0.5 to 1 ug, was put through reverse transcription using random hexamers. MiXCR, applied by TCRdb to the immunoSEQ multiplex PCR reads, yields one record per CDR3 protein. The table includes approximately 180,000 distinct CDR3 sequences, around 95% detected once. CDR3 length equals 12 residues. The germline CDR1 and CDR2 sequences are SQVTM and ANQGSEA. The specimen sequenced was CD4+ T cells from PBMCs. The sequence came from a human donor with multiple sclerosis. The rearrangement uses TRBV29-1 and TRBJ1-2, with TRBD1 identical over 9 bases. The CDR3 DNA follows: TGCAGTGGGATGGGACAGGGAGGAGGCTACACCTTC. Translated: CSGMGQGGGYTF. The entire variable domain, with the rest obtained from reference TRBV29-1 and TRBJ1-2, is as follows: SAVISQKPSRDICQRGTSLTIQCQVDSQVTMMFWYRQQPGQSLTLIATANQGSEATYESGFVIDKFPISRPNLTFSTLTVSNMSPEDSSIYLCSGMGQGGGYTFGSGTRLTVV.